These 13 T cell receptor beta chains were sequenced from one sample in a study of blood T cell repertoires in COVID-19. Using immunoSEQ multiplex PCR, the repertoire was profiled, and TCRdb retains in-frame clones only, with some absent. The table includes 150,000 or so clones, just over 90% detected once. The material sequenced was peripheral blood. Receptors originate from a man in his late teens or twenties with acute or convalescent COVID-19.

CDR3 sequence reads: CASSYGAGGIETQYF. The CDR3 DNA reads as TGTGCCAGCAGTTACGGGGCAGGGGGCATAGAGACCCAGTACTTC. The V and J genes are TRBV6-5 and TRBJ2-5; 8 bases fit TRBD1. Germline loops: CDR1 MNHEY, CDR2 SVGAGI. The CDR3 length is 15 residues. The trim removed 2 bases at V and 4 bases at J, leaving 6 bases unmatched.

The chain uses TRBV9 and TRBJ2-3; TRBD2 matches at 7 bases. Germline CDR1 is SGDLS and CDR2 is YYNGEE. V shed 4 bases and J 4 bases; nucleotides not matched to a gene: 3. CDR3 length equals 13 residues. CDR3 in DNA: TGTGCCAGCAGCCGGGGAGGGGCAGATACGCAGTATTTT. Its translation is CASSRGGADTQYF.

The V call is TRBV3-1 (or the pseudogene TRBV3-2), the J call TRBJ1-2, with 9 bases that match TRBD1. Trimming at V came to 4 bases and at J to 4 bases, leaving 7 bases not matched to a gene. There are 15 residues in the CDR3. The germline V gene encodes CDR1 LGHDT and CDR2 YNNKEL (reference sequence). The CDR3 DNA is TGTGCCAGCAGCCTTCGGGACAGGGAAGGCTATGGCTACACCTTC. It is translated as CASSLRDREGYGYTF.

This chain uses TRBV18 with TRBJ1-1; 7 bases map to TRBD1. The CDR3 has 15 residues. Germline CDR1 and CDR2: KGHSH and LQKENI. Trimming took 2 bases from V and 1 from J; bases not matched to a gene: 4. CDR3 DNA: TGTGCCAGCTCACCATGGCAGGGGGGGAACACTGAAGCTTTCTTT. Translated: CASSPWQGGNTEAFF.

This clone was found a few times. The V and J genes are TRBV19 and TRBJ2-1; 8 bases align to TRBD2. This CDR3 is built from 17 residues. Germline V lookup: CDR1 LNHDA, CDR2 SQIVND (reference sequence). V lost 5 bases and J lost 0; bases outside the gene matches: 9. Here the CDR3 reads CASSPKLAAGSYNEQFF. As DNA, the CDR3 is TGTGCCAGTAGTCCAAAACTAGCGGCCGGCTCCTACAATGAGCAGTTCTTC.

This chain uses TRBV14 with TRBJ1-6; possible D gene TRBD1, 6 bases. V was shortened by 1 base and J by 12 bases, with 16 bases between the two germline ends. There are 15 residues in the CDR3. Germline V gene lookup returns CDR1 SGHDN and CDR2 FVKESK. This CDR3 is CASSQVITGREPLHF. The CDR3 region has the DNA TGTGCCAGCAGCCAAGTGATCACAGGGAGGGAACCCCTCCACTTT.

This rearrangement joins TRBV19 to TRBJ1-5, with TRBD1 matching over 9 bases. There are 19 residues in the CDR3. The V gene end was trimmed by 5 bases and the J gene end by 0 bases; junction bases not matched to a gene: 14. Germline assignment: CDR1 LNHDA and CDR2 SQIVND (reference sequence). Here the CDR3 DNA reads TGTGCCAGTAGTCCCCGGACAGGGGTGCAGTCCGGTAGCAATCAGCCCCAGCATTTT. Translated: CASSPRTGVQSGSNQPQHF.

The chain uses TRBV12-3 or TRBV12-4 and TRBJ1-3, with unresolved D. The CDR3 sequence is 13 residues long. V lost 2 bases and J lost 7, with 9 bases in between. CDR3 sequence (DNA): TGTGCCAGCAGTTTAAACTTACCTAACACCATATATTTT. This translates into CASSLNLPNTIYF.

V usage is TRBV9 and J usage is TRBJ1-2; no definite D call. The CDR3 covers 15 residues. Germline loops: CDR1 SGDLS, CDR2 YYNGEE. Trimming removed 0 bases from V and 2 bases from J, with 11 bases in between. CDR3 residues: CASSVAHRFNYGYTF. DNA for the CDR3: TGTGCCAGCAGCGTAGCTCACAGATTCAACTATGGCTACACCTTC. The full variable domain, completed using reference TRBV9 and TRBJ1-2, is DSGVTQTPKHLITATGQRVTLRCSPRSGDLSVYWYQQSLDQGLQFLIQYYNGEERAKGNILERFSAQQFPDLHSELNLSSLELGDSALYFCASSVAHRFNYGYTFGSGTRLTVV.

V gene TRBV20-1 combines with J gene TRBJ1-5, with D tentatively TRBD1 (5 bases). Germline CDR1 DFQATT, CDR2 SNEGSKA (reference sequence). The ends were cut back, 3 bases at V and 3 bases at J, with 9 bases in the middle. The CDR3 runs 13 residues. The CDR3 reads CSASKGVNQPQHF. DNA for the CDR3: TGCAGTGCTAGTAAAGGGGTCAATCAGCCCCAGCATTTT.

This chain uses TRBV4-2 with TRBJ1-1, with D perhaps matching TRBD1 (5 bases). There are 15 residues in the CDR3. V dropped 1 base and J dropped 1 base, with 10 bases sitting between them. The germline gives CDR1 LGHNA, CDR2 YNFKEQ. DNA of the CDR3: TGTGCCAGCAGCCAAGTCTCAACAGGGAACACTGAAGCTTTCTTT. Translation gives CASSQVSTGNTEAFF.

V is TRBV18 and J is TRBJ2-5; 7 bases align to TRBD1. Germline-derived CDR1 and CDR2 are KGHSH and LQKENI. J lost 3 bases, V lost 2 bases, and 6 bases had no gene match. CDR3 size: 15 residues. CDR3 sequence: CASSPIPGQKETQYF. CDR3 bases: TGTGCCAGCTCACCAATCCCGGGACAGAAAGAGACCCAGTACTTC.

This clone has only a few counts. The chain has TRBV7-9 and TRBJ1-4; TRBD1 matches at 10 bases. J was trimmed by 6 bases and V by 0 bases; bases with no gene match: 1. The V gene's germline CDR1 is SEHNR and CDR2 FQNEAQ (reference sequence). This CDR3 is 15 amino acids long. This CDR3 is CASSLAGTGDEKLFF. The CDR3 bases are TGTGCCAGCAGCTTAGCCGGGACAGGGGATGAAAAACTGTTTTTT.